This T cell receptor (beta chain) comes out of a study of shared clonotypes between healthy human individuals (dated by TCRdb to 2018 to 2020). Background for the entire study: The cohort comprised a couple of women and three men aged 18 to 49 years. For each donor, three plates each were used for CD4 naive and CD4 memory, two plates were used for CD8 naive, and one plate was used for CD8 memory. Blood TCR repertoires of a handful of healthy adults were deeply sequenced to estimate repertoire size and the extent of clonotype sharing between individuals. Different laboratories and diverse techniques were used to prepare libraries and sequence TCR repertoires, to increase sequencing depth and limit assay-specific biases. Between about 0.85 and 8.9 billion PBMCs per donor were obtained by leukapheresis. Results and caveats for the whole study, not just this receptor: Sampling was restricted to blood, and TCR repertoires in tissues likely differ from the TCR repertoires found in blood. Because the study included only a small number of donors, the genetic and exposure-history diversity represented was limited. Higher generation probabilities were observed for clonotypes shared by all four sorted-subset donors than for non-shared clonotypes. Naive subsets generally had larger estimated clonotype richness than memory subsets did. Even with the large sequencing depth, rarefaction of the sorted-subset datasets indicated that sequencing was incomplete. Based on pairwise subsampling, the degree of clonotype sharing among donors was expected to be affected by sequencing depth. When a handful of donors were compared, the shared fraction of clonotypes was roughly 4.8% for naive CD4, about 4% for naive CD8, more than 2% for memory CD4, and less than 0.5% for memory CD8.

The germline V gene (reference sequence) provides CDR1 SEHNR and CDR2 FQNEAQ. Spanning cysteine to phenylalanine, the CDR3 consists of 12 amino acids. This entry keeps only the CDR3 DNA: 36 bases, framed from base 1. The trim is 6 bases for V and 2 bases for J, with a gap of 7 bases between the germline ends. In the case of this clone: Its antigen remains undetermined. Base qualities are not recorded, but no much larger clone differs from it by a single base.

Using the deep immunoSEQ assay, TCR CDR3 regions were amplified from genomic DNA by multiplex PCR. Extracted genomic DNA from each cell subset was spread evenly across all wells of several immunoSEQ 96-well plates, with each plate serving as a replicate. For sorted subsets, around 0.2 ug of genomic DNA, equivalent to 30,000 or so T cell genomes, went into each replicate PCR. Purified libraries were quantified with a Qubit 3.0 fluorometer, sized on a Bioanalyzer 2100, and re-quantified with the KAPA Library Quantification kit. Every immunoSEQ 96-well plate was sequenced on a dedicated single-read 150-cycle Illumina NextSeq 550 flow cell. Processing in the source paper ran as follows. Because the immunoSEQ output held only junctional sequences and lacked quality scores, the filtering could not match the filtering applied to full-length reads. Sequences were annotated with PyIR, a Python wrapper for IgBLAST v1.9, and V/J genes and CDR3 were assigned using IMGT germline references. Reads were filtered out if the reads had weak V/J assignments (E-value above 1e-6), no CDR3, stop codons, out-of-frame junctions, or ambiguous translated residues. A V3J clonotype was defined by an identical inferred V gene, J gene, and CDR3 amino acid sequence. Percentage overlap between repertoires was calculated by dividing the number of shared unique clonotypes by the size of the smaller repertoire. Richness of each repertoire was evaluated using RTK rarefaction, the Chao1 estimator, and Recon v2.1 estimates of unobserved clonotypes. Generation probabilities for all TCRbeta clonotypes obtained by the gDNA method from several donors were computed using OLGA. TCRdb took over this immuneACCESS table, retaining in-frame rearrangements with V and J assigned. Such tables are incomplete; in checked studies, under half of the missing clones stem from an unresolved V gene, and the remainder is unexplained. The V and J calls and clone size are taken from that table; D and trimming were inferred from the DNA. This sample has about 750,000 clones in its table, and approximately 92% of those were observed once. The ten largest clones take up less than 25% of the sample.

CD8 naive samples consisted of CD45RO-negative cells that were positively selected for CCR7, yielding a CD45RA+CCR7+ population without TemRA cells. The donors were healthy, HIV-negative adults with no recently reported acute infections or vaccinations. Only Caucasian adults living in Nashville, Tennessee, USA were represented among the donors. Blood was collected by leukapheresis, and PBMCs were isolated by Ficoll-Histopaque density gradient centrifugation and then cryopreserved in liquid nitrogen vapor phase. Analytical flow cytometry was used to check the purity and quantity of each magnetically sorted T cell population. From each sorted fraction, genomic DNA was isolated and quantified by UV absorbance on a Nanodrop 2000c.

The chain is encoded by TRBV7-9 joined to TRBJ1-1, and the D gene may be TRBD1, 6 bases matching. The sample comprised naive CD8+ T cells sorted from blood. The cell subset or site tag for this specimen amounts to: CD45RA+CCR7+. The clonotype was recovered from a man aged 25-40 years in good health. The DNA reads as follows: TGTGCCAGCAGGGACAGTAACACTGAAGCTTTCTTT. This encodes CASRDSNTEAFF.